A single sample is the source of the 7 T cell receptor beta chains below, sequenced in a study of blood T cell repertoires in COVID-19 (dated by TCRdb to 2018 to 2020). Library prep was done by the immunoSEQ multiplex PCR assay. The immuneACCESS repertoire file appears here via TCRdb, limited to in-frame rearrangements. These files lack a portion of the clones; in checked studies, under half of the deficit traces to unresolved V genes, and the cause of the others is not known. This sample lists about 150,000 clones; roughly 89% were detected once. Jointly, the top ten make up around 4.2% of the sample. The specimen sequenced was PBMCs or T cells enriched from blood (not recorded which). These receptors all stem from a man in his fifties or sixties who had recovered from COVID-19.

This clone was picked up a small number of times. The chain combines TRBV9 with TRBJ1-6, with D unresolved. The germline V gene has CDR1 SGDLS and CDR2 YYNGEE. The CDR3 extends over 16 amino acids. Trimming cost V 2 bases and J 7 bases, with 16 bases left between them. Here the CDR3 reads CASSVHDQDTNSPLHF. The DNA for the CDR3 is TGTGCCAGCAGCGTCCACGATCAGGATACCAATTCACCCCTCCACTTT.

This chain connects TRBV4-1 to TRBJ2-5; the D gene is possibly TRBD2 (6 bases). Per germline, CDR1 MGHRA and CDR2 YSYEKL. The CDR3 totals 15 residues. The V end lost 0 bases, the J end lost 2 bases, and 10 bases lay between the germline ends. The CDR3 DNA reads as TGCGCCAGCAGCCAAGATCAGGGACTTCAAGAGACCCAGTACTTC. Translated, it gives CASSQDQGLQETQYF.

CDR3: CASSSWTGRAEAFF. Here the CDR3 DNA reads TGTGCCAGCAGCTCCTGGACAGGGAGGGCTGAAGCTTTCTTT. The chain has TRBV5-5 and TRBJ1-1, with TRBD1 identical over 8 bases. Germline lookup yields CDR1 SGHKS and CDR2 YYEKEE (reference sequence). V shed 3 bases, J shed 6 bases, and the junction held 7 bases outside the gene matches. This CDR3 has 14 amino acids. Together with reference TRBV5-5 and TRBJ1-1, the CDR3 gives the full variable domain: DAGVTQSPTHLIKTRGQQVTLRCSPISGHKSVSWYQQVLGQGPQFIFQYYEKEERGRGNFPDRFSARQFPNYSSELNVNALLLGDSALYLCASSSWTGRAEAFFGQGTRLTVV.

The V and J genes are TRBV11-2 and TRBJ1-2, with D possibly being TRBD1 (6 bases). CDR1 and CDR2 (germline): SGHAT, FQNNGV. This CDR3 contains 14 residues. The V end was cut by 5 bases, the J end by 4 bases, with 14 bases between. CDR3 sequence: CASSLQGSPYGYTF. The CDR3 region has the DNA TGTGCCAGCAGCCTACAGGGATCCCCCTATGGCTACACCTTC.

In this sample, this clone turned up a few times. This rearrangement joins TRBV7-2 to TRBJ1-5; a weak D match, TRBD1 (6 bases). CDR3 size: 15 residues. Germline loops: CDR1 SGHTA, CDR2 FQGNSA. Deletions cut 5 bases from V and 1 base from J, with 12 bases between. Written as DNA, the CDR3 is TGTGCCAGCAGCCCCGGGGGGGCGAGCAATCAGCCCCAGCATTTT. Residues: CASSPGGASNQPQHF.

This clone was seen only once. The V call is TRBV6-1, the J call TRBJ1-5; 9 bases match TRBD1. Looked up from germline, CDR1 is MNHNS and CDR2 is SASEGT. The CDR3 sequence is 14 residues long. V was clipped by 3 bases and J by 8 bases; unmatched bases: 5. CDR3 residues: CASSDTGGWKPQHF. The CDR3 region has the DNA TGTGCCAGCAGTGACACAGGGGGCTGGAAGCCCCAGCATTTT.

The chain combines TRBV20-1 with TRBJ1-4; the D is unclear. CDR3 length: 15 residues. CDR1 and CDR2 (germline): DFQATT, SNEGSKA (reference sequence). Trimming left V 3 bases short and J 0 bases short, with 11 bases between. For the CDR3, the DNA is TGCAGTGCTAGTGCCCAGGTTGCAACTAATGAAAAACTGTTTTTT. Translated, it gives CSASAQVATNEKLFF.